Following are 18 T cell receptor beta chains from one sample sequenced in a study of technical replicates of blood from a few donors. The table came from immunoSEQ multiplex PCR; TCRdb's copy has only in-frame clones and leaves some out. The sample yields tens of thousands of clones, less than 95% seen once. Sequencing was done on a sample of PBMCs. The receptor set was obtained from a human donor in good health. Some clones in this sample may be carry-over from other donors' samples.

Only one count was recorded for this clone. J is TRBJ2-1 and V is TRBV27, with 7 bases identical to TRBD2. V lost 3 bases, J lost 5 bases, and 4 bases stayed unmatched. The CDR3 runs 14 residues. Germline CDR1 reads MNHEY; CDR2 reads SMNVEV (reference sequence). CDR3 protein: CASSFRLADNEQFF. DNA of the CDR3: TGTGCCAGCAGTTTTCGGCTAGCGGACAATGAGCAGTTCTTC.

This clone was counted between two and nine times. Additional DNA sequences in this sample encode the identical CDR3. CDR3 in amino acids: CASSPSGGYNEQFF. The DNA for the CDR3 is TGCGCCAGCAGCCCCTCCGGCGGCTACAATGAGCAGTTCTTC. V usage is TRBV5-1 and J usage is TRBJ2-1; no clear D gene. Trimming cost V 4 bases and J 3 bases, with 11 bases left between them. CDR1 SGHRS and CDR2 YFSETQ come from the germline V gene. The CDR3 has 14 amino acids.

The chain joins TRBV15 to TRBJ1-4; 10 bases align to TRBD1. J was trimmed by 11 bases and V by 4 bases; bases with no gene match: 7. The CDR3 length is 14 residues. The V gene's germline CDR1 is LNHNV and CDR2 YYDKDF (reference sequence). The CDR3 loop is CATSKGQGIEKLFF. CDR3 coding DNA: TGTGCCACCAGCAAGGGACAGGGGATCGAGAAACTGTTTTTT.

The chain carries TRBV5-4 and TRBJ1-1; D is unresolved. Trimming left V 0 bases short and J 0 bases short, with 6 bases between. The CDR3 is made up of 14 amino acids. The germline V gene has CDR1 SGHNT and CDR2 YYREEE (reference sequence). The CDR3 protein is CASSLGRLNTEAFF. In nucleotides, the CDR3 is TGTGCCAGCAGCTTGGGCAGATTGAACACTGAAGCTTTCTTT.

In regard to this clone: This sample includes further DNA sequences coding for the same CDR3. The rearrangement joins TRBV4-3 to TRBJ2-3; D is possibly TRBD1 (6 bases). The CDR3 loop spans 14 amino acids. Germline values: CDR1 LGHNA, CDR2 YSLEER. V was pared by 0 bases and J by 3 bases, with 7 bases between. The CDR3 nucleotides read TGCGCCAGCAGCCAAGACAGGGGAACAGATACGCAGTATTTT. This gives the protein CASSQDRGTDTQYF.

V and J are TRBV5-1 and TRBJ2-7; 7 bases agree with TRBD1. Germline V CDR1 and CDR2: SGHRS, YFSETQ. J was trimmed by 5 bases and V by 4 bases; bases with no gene match: 9. The CDR3 has 14 amino acids. The CDR3 coding sequence is TGCGCCAGCAGCCCGGGACAGTATTTGCACGAGCAGTACTTC. This translates into CASSPGQYLHEQYF.

This chain links TRBV7-2 with TRBJ1-2, with TRBD1 matching over 8 bases. The germline V gene encodes CDR1 SGHTA and CDR2 FQGNSA. Trimming took 5 bases from V and 12 from J; bases not matched to a gene: 8. The CDR3 has 12 residues. CDR3 in DNA: TGTGCCAGCAGCAGCCGGACAGGGTTCAACACCTTC. It is translated as CASSSRTGFNTF.

The chain has TRBV6-6 and TRBJ2-7; 9 bases map to TRBD1. The germline CDR1 and CDR2 sequences are MNHNY and SVGAGI (reference sequence). The CDR3 is made up of 15 amino acids. Trimming cost V 6 bases and J 3 bases; bases outside gene matches: 9. In nucleotides, the CDR3 is TGTGCCAGCAGCCAAACAGGGGGCGGAAACTACGAGCAGTACTTC. It is translated as CASSQTGGGNYEQYF.

This clone came up once. The gene calls are TRBV7-9 and TRBJ2-5; 8 bases map to TRBD2. Losses at the gene ends were 3 bases for V and 1 base for J; bases not matched to a gene: 4. The CDR3 is made up of 15 amino acids. Germline lookup yields CDR1 SEHNR and CDR2 FQNEAQ (reference sequence). CDR3 DNA sequence: TGTGCCAGCAGCTTTAGCGGGGCCCTCCAAGAGACCCAGTACTTC. Encoded protein: CASSFSGALQETQYF.

The chain uses TRBV2 and TRBJ2-4; TRBD2 matches 12 bases. Germline lookup yields CDR1 SNHLY and CDR2 FYNNEI. This CDR3 has 16 residues. V shed 6 bases, J shed 0 bases, and the junction held 3 bases outside the gene matches. The CDR3 loop reads CASRTSGGLAKNIQYF. Here the CDR3 DNA reads TGTGCCAGCAGGACTAGCGGGGGCCTAGCCAAAAACATTCAGTACTTC.

V is TRBV6-1 and J is TRBJ2-7, with 10 bases fitting TRBD1. V lost 8 bases to trimming and J lost 7 bases; unmatched junction nucleotides: 14. Germline lookup yields CDR1 MNHNS and CDR2 SASEGT. The length of the CDR3 is 15 residues. In DNA, the CDR3 is TGTGCCAGCCAGCTAGGAGGACAGGGGGTTGGAGAGCAGTACTTC. It encodes CASQLGGQGVGEQYF.

V is TRBV6-1 and J is TRBJ2-7; the match to TRBD1 covers 7 bases. The V segment lost 5 bases and the J segment 2 bases; nucleotides outside the gene matches: 9. The CDR3 extends over 15 amino acids. Germline CDR1 and CDR2: MNHNS and SASEGT. In DNA, the CDR3 is TGTGCCAGCAGTACTCTTCTCGGGACAGCCTACGAGCAGTACTTC. Amino acids: CASSTLLGTAYEQYF.

The chain couples TRBV6-9 to TRBJ2-7, with TRBD1 as a possible D gene (6 bases). The CDR3 is made up of 15 amino acids. Between the trimmed V and J ends, which lost 0 bases and 5 bases, there was a span of 14 bases. The V gene's germline CDR1 is MNHGY and CDR2 SVAAGI. The CDR3 DNA reads TGTGCCAGCAGTTATTCTAGGCCAGGGGCCCACGAGCAGTACTTC. Translation: CASSYSRPGAHEQYF.

The chain's CDR3 is CASSRTAWESPQHF. CDR3 DNA: TGTGCCAGTAGTAGGACAGCCTGGGAATCGCCCCAGCATTTT. The chain links TRBV19 to TRBJ1-5; a possible D gene is TRBD1 (6 bases). The germline gives CDR1 LNHDA, CDR2 SQIVND (reference sequence). Between the trimmed V and J ends, which lost 4 bases and 9 bases, there was a span of 16 bases. CDR3 length: 14 residues.

The chain recombines TRBV5-5 with TRBJ1-2, with no clear D. The CDR3 is made up of 14 amino acids. Deletions cut 4 bases from V and 4 bases from J, with 14 bases between. Germline V gives CDR1 SGHKS, CDR2 YYEKEE (reference sequence). CDR3 in amino acids: CASSPQEGIYGYTF. As DNA, the CDR3 is TGTGCCAGCAGCCCCCAAGAGGGAATCTATGGCTACACCTTC.

The V and J genes are TRBV11-1 and TRBJ2-3; 8 bases map to TRBD1. The CDR3 contains 14 residues. Germline values: CDR1 SGHAT, CDR2 FQDESV (reference sequence). With 6 bases clipped from V and 6 bases from J, the junction kept 8 bases outside the gene matches. CDR3 DNA sequence: TGTGCCAGCAGAGAGAGGACAGGGCGGGATACGCAGTATTTT. Amino acid sequence: CASRERTGRDTQYF. Based on the CDR3 plus reference TRBV11-1 and TRBJ2-3, the full variable domain is EAEVAQSPRYKITEKSQAVAFWCDPISGHATLYWYRQILGQGPELLVQFQDESVVDDSQLPKDRFSAERLKGVDSTLKIQPAELGDSAMYLCASRERTGRDTQYFGPGTRLTVL.

The chain is built from TRBV4-2 and TRBJ1-1; 9 nucleotides agree with TRBD1. CDR1 and CDR2 (germline): LGHNA, YNFKEQ. V dropped 0 bases and J dropped 1; count of bases not matched to a gene: 3. CDR3 length equals 16 residues. The CDR3 DNA reads TGTGCCAGCAGCCAAGAGGGGGACAGGGAGAACACTGAAGCTTTCTTT. Protein: CASSQEGDRENTEAFF.

This chain links TRBV9 with TRBJ1-4; D is unresolved. Per germline, CDR1 SGDLS and CDR2 YYNGEE. The CDR3 covers 15 residues. V lost 4 bases and J lost 4, with 14 bases in between. The CDR3 sequence: CASSPREGYNEKLFF. The CDR3 DNA reads TGTGCCAGCAGCCCCCGGGAGGGTTATAATGAAAAACTGTTTTTT.